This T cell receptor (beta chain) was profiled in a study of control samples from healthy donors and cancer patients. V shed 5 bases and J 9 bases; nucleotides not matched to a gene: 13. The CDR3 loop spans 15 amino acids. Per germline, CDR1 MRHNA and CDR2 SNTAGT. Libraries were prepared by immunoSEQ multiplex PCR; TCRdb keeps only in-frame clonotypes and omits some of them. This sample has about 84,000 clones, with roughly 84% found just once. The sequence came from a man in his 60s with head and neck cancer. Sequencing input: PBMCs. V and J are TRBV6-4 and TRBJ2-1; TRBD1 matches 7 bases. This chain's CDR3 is CASSWTGGMGAEQFF. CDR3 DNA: TGTGCCAGCAGTTGGACAGGTGGTATGGGTGCTGAGCAGTTCTTC.